Listed below are T cell receptor beta chains from one sample, sequenced in a study of T cells in Graves' hyperthyroidism and ophthalmopathy. From the multiplex PCR reads, TCRdb called clonotypes with MiXCR, one entry per CDR3 protein. The sample consists of some 300,000 distinct CDR3 sequences, about an eighth of them appearing once. Sequencing was carried out using blood. These receptors came from a woman in her twenties or thirties with Graves' hyperthyroidism that later progressed to Graves' ophthalmopathy. Both conserved end residues are part of each CDR3. Each record gives: J gene, D gene, V gene, clone size, CDR3 DNA, CDR3 protein. D genes are given only for firm matches. Expanded clones are given a class, and other clones once, few, many or no size at all.

j_gene: TRBJ2-5; d_gene: TRBD2; v_gene: TRBV30; abundance: many; CDR3nt: TGTGCCTGGAGTTTAGCGGGAGTGGGAGAGACCCAGTACTTC; CDR3aa: CAWSLAGVGETQYF
j_gene: TRBJ2-1; d_gene: NA; v_gene: TRBV5-1; abundance: few; CDR3nt: TGCGCCAGCAGCTTGCTTAGCGACCAAACGCGGTTCTTC; CDR3aa: CASSLLSDQTRFF
j_gene: TRBJ2-7; d_gene: NA; v_gene: TRBV4-2; abundance: few; CDR3nt: TGTGCCAGCAGCCTAGCTTCGGGGGTAGGGGCCGAGCAGTACTTC; CDR3aa: CASSLASGVGAEQYF
j_gene: TRBJ2-7; d_gene: TRBD2; v_gene: TRBV7-2; abundance: many; CDR3nt: TGTGCCAGCAGCTCACAGAAGGGACTAGCGGGAGGTCCGGGGGAGCAGTACTTC; CDR3aa: CASSSQKGLAGGPGEQYF
j_gene: TRBJ2-1; d_gene: NA; v_gene: TRBV6-1; abundance: NA; CDR3nt: TGTGCCACCCGGGGGGCTCAAAGGAATGAGCAGTTCTTC; CDR3aa: CATRGAQRNEQFF
j_gene: TRBJ1-2; d_gene: NA; v_gene: TRBV10-3; abundance: many; CDR3nt: TGTGCCATCAGTGGGGGCGGACCCTCCTATGGCTACACCTTC; CDR3aa: CAISGGGPSYGYTF
j_gene: TRBJ2-3; d_gene: TRBD1; v_gene: TRBV11-3; abundance: many; CDR3nt: TGTGCCAGCAGCCTCGACAGGGGGGCAGATACGCAGTATTTT; CDR3aa: CASSLDRGADTQYF
j_gene: TRBJ1-1; d_gene: NA; v_gene: TRBV5-1; abundance: many; CDR3nt: TGCGCGAGCGGAGGAGGAGGGGCTCGGAACACTGAAGCTTTCTTT; CDR3aa: CASGGGGARNTEAFF
j_gene: TRBJ2-1; d_gene: TRBD2; v_gene: TRBV7-9; abundance: NA; CDR3nt: TGTGCCAGCAGCCGGAGCCGGGACTACCTTGCCGATGAGCAGTTCTTC; CDR3aa: CASSRSRDYLADEQFF
j_gene: TRBJ2-3; d_gene: NA; v_gene: TRBV12-3/TRBV12-4; abundance: many; CDR3nt: TGTGCCAGCAGTTTCCTCCCCCGAGATACGCAGTATTTT; CDR3aa: CASSFLPRDTQYF
j_gene: TRBJ1-1; d_gene: NA; v_gene: TRBV11-2; abundance: many; CDR3nt: TGTGCCAGCAGCTTAGTCGCTACGATGAACACTGAAGCTTTCTTT; CDR3aa: CASSLVATMNTEAFF
j_gene: TRBJ1-6; d_gene: NA; v_gene: TRBV7-2; abundance: NA; CDR3nt: TGTGCCAGCAGCCTCCGACAACCACGGGGAGGGGATTCACCCCTCCACTTT; CDR3aa: CASSLRQPRGGDSPLHF
j_gene: TRBJ2-7; d_gene: NA; v_gene: TRBV5-8; abundance: many; CDR3nt: TGTGCCAGCAGCCCCGGGACGGGCAGCTCCTACGAGCAGTACTTC; CDR3aa: CASSPGTGSSYEQYF
j_gene: TRBJ1-2; d_gene: NA; v_gene: TRBV11-2; abundance: many; CDR3nt: TGTGCCAGCACCCGTGGGGGACGGGAGAGAACTGGCTACACCTTC; CDR3aa: CASTRGGRERTGYTF
j_gene: TRBJ1-6; d_gene: TRBD1; v_gene: TRBV25-1; abundance: NA; CDR3nt: TGTGCCAGCAGGGGGGGACAGGGAAATTCACCCCTCCACTTT; CDR3aa: CASRGGQGNSPLHF
j_gene: TRBJ2-7; d_gene: TRBD1; v_gene: TRBV28; abundance: many; CDR3nt: TGTGCCAGCAGTCCCGGGACAGGGAGGTACGAGCAGTACTTC; CDR3aa: CASSPGTGRYEQYF
j_gene: TRBJ1-2; d_gene: NA; v_gene: TRBV2; abundance: many; CDR3nt: TGTGCCAGCAGGAACACAGGGAGCGGCTACACCTTC; CDR3aa: CASRNTGSGYTF
j_gene: TRBJ1-5; d_gene: TRBD1; v_gene: TRBV13; abundance: many; CDR3nt: TGTGCCAGCAGCTTAGGGGCAGGGGGCGGTCAGCCCCAGCATTTT; CDR3aa: CASSLGAGGGQPQHF
j_gene: TRBJ1-6; d_gene: TRBD1; v_gene: TRBV7-3; abundance: NA; CDR3nt: TGTGCCAGCAGCGCGACAGGGGTCAATTCACCCCTCCACTTT; CDR3aa: CASSATGVNSPLHF
j_gene: TRBJ2-5; d_gene: TRBD2; v_gene: TRBV11-3; abundance: NA; CDR3nt: TGTGCCAGCAGCTTAGTAGCAGCGGGAGGCCGTGAGACCCAGTACTTC; CDR3aa: CASSLVAAGGRETQYF
j_gene: TRBJ2-2; d_gene: NA; v_gene: TRBV10-3; abundance: NA; CDR3nt: TGTGCCATCAGTGAGCGGGAGCAGAGCGGGGAGCTGTTTTTT; CDR3aa: CAISEREQSGELFF
j_gene: TRBJ2-3; d_gene: NA; v_gene: TRBV3-1; abundance: many; CDR3nt: TGTGCCAGCAGCCAAGATTCTGAGGCAGATACGCAGTATTTT; CDR3aa: CASSQDSEADTQYF
j_gene: TRBJ1-2; d_gene: NA; v_gene: TRBV30; abundance: many; CDR3nt: TGTGCCTGGAGTGGCGGGGAGCAGGGGCACTATGGCTACACCTTC; CDR3aa: CAWSGGEQGHYGYTF
j_gene: TRBJ2-7; d_gene: TRBD2; v_gene: TRBV7-2; abundance: many; CDR3nt: TGTGCCAGCAGCCTTACAGCGGGGGCCGCCTACGAGCAGTACTTC; CDR3aa: CASSLTAGAAYEQYF
j_gene: TRBJ2-2; d_gene: NA; v_gene: TRBV4-1; abundance: NA; CDR3nt: TGCGCCAGCAGCCAGGCATTGCAGGGGAGCACCGGGGAGCTGTTTTTT; CDR3aa: CASSQALQGSTGELFF
j_gene: TRBJ2-1; d_gene: NA; v_gene: TRBV12-3/TRBV12-4; abundance: NA; CDR3nt: TGTGCCAGCAGGGGGTCGCGACGGGCTCTTGTGTCCTACAATGAGCAGTTCTTC; CDR3aa: CASRGSRRALVSYNEQFF
j_gene: TRBJ2-7; d_gene: TRBD2; v_gene: TRBV29-1; abundance: NA; CDR3nt: TGCAGCGCCTATAGCGGGAGCTCCTACGAGCAGTACTTC; CDR3aa: CSAYSGSSYEQYF
j_gene: TRBJ2-1; d_gene: TRBD2; v_gene: TRBV9; abundance: many; CDR3nt: TGTGCCAGCAGCCCAGCGGTGGGCGGGGGATACAATGAGCAGTTCTTC; CDR3aa: CASSPAVGGGYNEQFF
j_gene: TRBJ2-7; d_gene: NA; v_gene: TRBV7-2; abundance: NA; CDR3nt: TGTGCCAACAGCTTGGCTGGACAGAGGTTCCACGAGCAGTACTTC; CDR3aa: CANSLAGQRFHEQYF
j_gene: TRBJ2-5; d_gene: TRBD1; v_gene: TRBV6-1; abundance: many; CDR3nt: TGTGCCAGCAGTTACCCGGGACAGAAAGAGACCCAGTACTTC; CDR3aa: CASSYPGQKETQYF
j_gene: TRBJ1-2; d_gene: TRBD1; v_gene: TRBV28; abundance: many; CDR3nt: TGTGCCAGCAGTTTACATGGGACAGGGGTTGGCTATGGCTACACCTTC; CDR3aa: CASSLHGTGVGYGYTF
j_gene: TRBJ2-1; d_gene: NA; v_gene: TRBV13; abundance: many; CDR3nt: TGTGCCAGCAGCATAGGAACTGCCAACAATGAGCAGTTCTTC; CDR3aa: CASSIGTANNEQFF
j_gene: TRBJ1-1; d_gene: NA; v_gene: TRBV13; abundance: many; CDR3nt: TGTGCCAGCAGCTTATTGACAATGAACACTGAAGCTTTCTTT; CDR3aa: CASSLLTMNTEAFF
j_gene: TRBJ1-1; d_gene: NA; v_gene: TRBV6-1; abundance: many; CDR3nt: TGTGCCAGCAGTATATTAAGGGGATTGAACACTGAAGCTTTCTTT; CDR3aa: CASSILRGLNTEAFF
j_gene: TRBJ2-3; d_gene: NA; v_gene: TRBV3-1; abundance: many; CDR3nt: TGTGCCAGCAGCTCCACCCAGAGCACAGATACGCAGTATTTT; CDR3aa: CASSSTQSTDTQYF
j_gene: TRBJ2-5; d_gene: NA; v_gene: TRBV7-2; abundance: many; CDR3nt: TGTGCCAGCAGCTCACGCCGCCAGCAAGAGACCCAGTACTTC; CDR3aa: CASSSRRQQETQYF
j_gene: TRBJ1-6; d_gene: TRBD1; v_gene: TRBV28; abundance: many; CDR3nt: TGTGCCAGCAGACCCCGGGACAGGGGAATCTCACCCCTCCACTTT; CDR3aa: CASRPRDRGISPLHF
j_gene: TRBJ2-7; d_gene: TRBD2; v_gene: TRBV18; abundance: many; CDR3nt: TGTGCCAGCTCACCAGACACTAGCGGGAGAGGGGAGCAGTACTTC; CDR3aa: CASSPDTSGRGEQYF
j_gene: TRBJ1-1; d_gene: TRBD1; v_gene: TRBV12-3/TRBV12-4; abundance: NA; CDR3nt: TGTGCCAGCAGTTTAAGTCTCACCTCCTGGACAGGGGGCACTGAAGCTTTCTTT; CDR3aa: CASSLSLTSWTGGTEAFF
j_gene: TRBJ2-3; d_gene: TRBD2; v_gene: TRBV27; abundance: many; CDR3nt: TGTGCCAGCAGGGTAGCGGGAGGGCCTAGGGATACGCAGTATTTT; CDR3aa: CASRVAGGPRDTQYF
j_gene: TRBJ2-6; d_gene: NA; v_gene: TRBV28; abundance: few; CDR3nt: TGTGCCAGCAGTATCACAGGGACCGGTGGGGCCAACGTCCTGACTTTC; CDR3aa: CASSITGTGGANVLTF
j_gene: TRBJ2-1; d_gene: NA; v_gene: TRBV6-2/TRBV6-3; abundance: many; CDR3nt: TGTGCCAGCAGTTACTCGAGTGGGACCTACAATGAGCAGTTCTTC; CDR3aa: CASSYSSGTYNEQFF
j_gene: TRBJ2-3; d_gene: TRBD1; v_gene: TRBV5-1; abundance: few; CDR3nt: TGCGCCAGCAGCGAGGGGGCTTACGGCACAGATACGCAGTATTTT; CDR3aa: CASSEGAYGTDTQYF
j_gene: TRBJ2-7; d_gene: TRBD2; v_gene: TRBV29-1; abundance: many; CDR3nt: TGCAGCGTCGGCGGGGGGAGCCGACTGAAGAGCTCCTACGAGCAGTACTTC; CDR3aa: CSVGGGSRLKSSYEQYF
j_gene: TRBJ2-1; d_gene: TRBD1; v_gene: TRBV28; abundance: few; CDR3nt: TGTGCCAGCAGATACGTTGACAGGGATGGCAATGAGCAGTTCTTC; CDR3aa: CASRYVDRDGNEQFF
j_gene: TRBJ2-5; d_gene: NA; v_gene: TRBV30; abundance: many; CDR3nt: TGTGCCTGGAACCAGCAAGAGACCCAGTACTTC; CDR3aa: CAWNQQETQYF
j_gene: TRBJ1-5; d_gene: NA; v_gene: TRBV2; abundance: many; CDR3nt: TGTGCCAGCAGATCCCAGGGCCAGCAGCCCCAGCATTTT; CDR3aa: CASRSQGQQPQHF
j_gene: TRBJ1-2; d_gene: TRBD1; v_gene: TRBV28; abundance: many; CDR3nt: TGTGCCAGCAGCCTTGGGACAGGAAGGGGCTACACCTTC; CDR3aa: CASSLGTGRGYTF
j_gene: TRBJ2-2; d_gene: TRBD2; v_gene: TRBV28; abundance: many; CDR3nt: TGTGCCAGCAGTTTATCACTCGGACTAGCGGGAACCGGGGAGCTGTTTTTT; CDR3aa: CASSLSLGLAGTGELFF
j_gene: TRBJ2-7; d_gene: TRBD1; v_gene: TRBV28; abundance: many; CDR3nt: TGTGCCAGCAGCCCAATCCGGGACAGTTCCTACGAGCAGTACTTC; CDR3aa: CASSPIRDSSYEQYF
j_gene: TRBJ2-5; d_gene: TRBD1; v_gene: TRBV5-8; abundance: many; CDR3nt: TGTGCCAGCAGCTTGGCCTACGACAGGGGAGGCGAGACCCAGTACTTC; CDR3aa: CASSLAYDRGGETQYF
j_gene: TRBJ2-1; d_gene: TRBD2; v_gene: TRBV9; abundance: few; CDR3nt: TGTGCCAGCAGCCGAAGCGGGAGTGAGTACAATGAGCAGTTCTTC; CDR3aa: CASSRSGSEYNEQFF
j_gene: TRBJ1-3; d_gene: NA; v_gene: TRBV9; abundance: many; CDR3nt: TGTGCCAGCAGCGCGGGAAACGGAAACACCATATATTTT; CDR3aa: CASSAGNGNTIYF
j_gene: TRBJ2-7; d_gene: NA; v_gene: TRBV6-2/TRBV6-3; abundance: NA; CDR3nt: TGTGCCAGCAGTCCGCAGTTCAGGTCCTACGAGCAGTACTTC; CDR3aa: CASSPQFRSYEQYF
j_gene: TRBJ1-1; d_gene: TRBD1; v_gene: TRBV28; abundance: many; CDR3nt: TGTGCCAGCAGTCGGGACAGTAGTGAAGCTTTCTTT; CDR3aa: CASSRDSSEAFF
j_gene: TRBJ2-1; d_gene: TRBD2; v_gene: TRBV3-1; abundance: many; CDR3nt: TGTGCCAGCAGCCGGGGCAGGACTAGCGGGAGTTTGGGGAATGAGCAGTTCTTC; CDR3aa: CASSRGRTSGSLGNEQFF
j_gene: TRBJ2-3; d_gene: NA; v_gene: TRBV6-2/TRBV6-3; abundance: NA; CDR3nt: TGTGCCAGCAGTTCCGTACTAGAGAACACAGATACGCAGTATTTT; CDR3aa: CASSSVLENTDTQYF
j_gene: TRBJ1-6; d_gene: TRBD1; v_gene: TRBV18; abundance: many; CDR3nt: TGTGCCAGCTCACGGGACAGGGAGAATTCACCCCTCCACTTT; CDR3aa: CASSRDRENSPLHF
j_gene: TRBJ2-1; d_gene: TRBD2; v_gene: TRBV20-1; abundance: NA; CDR3nt: TGCAGTGCTAGTGTTACTAGCGGGAGGAATGAGCAGTTCTTC; CDR3aa: CSASVTSGRNEQFF
j_gene: TRBJ2-7; d_gene: TRBD2; v_gene: TRBV6-1; abundance: few; CDR3nt: TGTGCCAGCAGGGGACTAGCGGGAGCGGGCGAGCAGTACTTC; CDR3aa: CASRGLAGAGEQYF